This TCR beta chain is from a study of CD8 T cells in ankylosing spondylitis. The study's findings and limits: Clones that were linked to disease were CD8+ and were relatively rare in peripheral blood. Several of the motif variants were reported before in synovial fluid and blood from reactive arthritis. Characteristic, it appeared, of ankylosing spondylitis blood was a TCR beta motif of eight highly homologous variants.

The authors made TCR beta libraries by quantitative 5'-RACE with molecular barcodes. TCRdb fed the 5' RACE reads into MiXCR, producing one record per CDR3 protein. The table has fewer than 450,000 distinct CDR3 sequences, 15% to 20% seen once. A remark on this clonotype: Its antigen is as yet unknown.

The V and J ends lost 2 bases and 4 bases, in that order; junction bases with no gene match: 7. The CDR3 loop spans 15 amino acids. This clonotype originated in a male donor with ankylosing spondylitis. The rearrangement joins TRBV12-3 or TRBV12-4 to TRBJ1-1; 7 nucleotides agree with TRBD1. Sequenced sample: blood, either unsorted or a sorted T cell fraction (not recorded which). CDR3 region: CASSLIGTVSTEAFF. In DNA, the CDR3 is TGTGCCAGCAGTTTAATAGGGACAGTAAGCACTGAAGCTTTCTTT.